The 4 T cell receptor beta chains presented below share a single source sample, sequenced in a study of CD8+ T cells in alopecia areata. The authors extracted RNA and reverse transcribed it into cDNA as the sequencing template. Assay used: immunoSEQ multiplex PCR; TCRdb lists only in-frame clones, some missing. Sampling found around 3,200 clones, none seen once. Specimen: lesional skin. Every receptor here comes from a C3H/HeJ mouse with alopecia areata. This strain has MHC haplotype H2-k.

This clone was counted at least ten times. Mouse gene names and germline throughout. The missing CDR3 end, 4 residues past where the read stops, is filled in from the germline J gene. The chain joins TRBV19 to TRBJ2-1, with 8 nucleotides matching TRBD2. The CDR3 is 16 residues long. The V gene's germline CDR1 is FNHDT and CDR2 SITEND (reference sequence). V gave up 1 base and J gave up 1 base; unmatched junction bases: 4. The CDR3 sequence: CASSITAGGNYAEQFF. CDR3 DNA (partial): TGTGCCAGCAGTATAACGGCTGGGGGGAACTATGCT.

This clone was detected only a few times. The genes and germline here are from mouse. The read falls 4 residues short of the CDR3 end, and the missing part is taken from the germline J gene. The rearrangement uses TRBV19 and TRBJ2-5; 12 bases agree with TRBD2. Germline trimming cut 5 bases from V and 2 bases from J; bases unmatched to any gene: 0. This CDR3 comprises 14 residues. CDR1 FNHDT and CDR2 SITEND come from the germline V gene (reference sequence). CDR3 DNA (partial): TGTGCCAGCAGGGACTGGGGGGGCCAAGAC. Protein product: CASRDWGGQD. The whole CDR3 is CASRDWGGQDTQYF.

This clone was detected ten times or more. Mouse gene names and germline throughout. The observed sequence ends 4 residues before the CDR3 terminus, with the missing tail filled in from the germline J gene. V is TRBV31 and J is TRBJ1-1; 7 bases agree with TRBD1. Germline V CDR1 and CDR2: GKSSPN, SITVG. The CDR3 totals 10 residues. The sequenced part of the CDR3 DNA is TGTGCCTGGGGGGACAGA. Its protein product is CAWGDR. The whole CDR3 sequence is CAWGDREVFF.

This clone was detected ten times or more. All gene names here are mouse names. The read stops 4 residues short of the end of the CDR3; the missing end is completed from the germline J gene. J is TRBJ2-1 and V is TRBV4; TRBD2 matches 10 bases. Germline CDR1 and CDR2: LGHDT and YNNKQL (reference sequence). Trimming cost V 5 bases and J 3 bases; bases outside gene matches: 4. This CDR3 region has 15 residues. The part of the CDR3 DNA that was read is TGTGCCAGCAGCCACACTGGGGGGGGCTATGCT. It codes for CASSHTGGGYA. The full CDR3 reads CASSHTGGGYAEQFF.